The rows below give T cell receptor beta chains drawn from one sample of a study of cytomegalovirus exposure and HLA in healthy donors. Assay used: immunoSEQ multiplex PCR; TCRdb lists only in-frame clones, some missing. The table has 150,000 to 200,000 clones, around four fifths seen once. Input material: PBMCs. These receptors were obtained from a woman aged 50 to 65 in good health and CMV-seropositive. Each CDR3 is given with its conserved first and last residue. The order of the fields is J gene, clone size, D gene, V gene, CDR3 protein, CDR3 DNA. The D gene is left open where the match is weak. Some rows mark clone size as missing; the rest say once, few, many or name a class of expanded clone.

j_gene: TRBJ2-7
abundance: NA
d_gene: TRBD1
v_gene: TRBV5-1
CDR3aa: CASSLGGTGGSYEQYF
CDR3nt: TGCGCCAGCAGCTTGGGAGGGACAGGGGGCTCCTACGAGCAGTACTTC

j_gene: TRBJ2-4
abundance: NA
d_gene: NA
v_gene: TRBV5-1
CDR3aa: CASSFTSGARAKNIQYF
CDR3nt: TGCGCCAGCAGCTTCACCTCTGGGGCTCGGGCCAAAAACATTCAGTACTTC

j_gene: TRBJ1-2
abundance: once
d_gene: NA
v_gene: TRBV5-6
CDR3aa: CASSLGLENGYTF
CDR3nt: TGTGCCAGCAGCTTGGGCTTGGAGAATGGCTACACCTTC

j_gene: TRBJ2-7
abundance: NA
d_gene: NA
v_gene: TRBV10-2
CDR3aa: CASSEGHTYEQYF
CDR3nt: TGCGCCAGCAGCGAGGGACATACCTACGAGCAGTACTTC

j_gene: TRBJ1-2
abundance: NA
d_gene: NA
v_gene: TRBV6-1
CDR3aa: CASSVRDFMNYGYTF
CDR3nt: TGTGCCAGCAGTGTACGGGACTTTATGAACTATGGCTACACCTTC

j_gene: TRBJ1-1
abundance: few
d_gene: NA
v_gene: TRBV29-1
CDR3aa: CSVRSSGTISTEAFF
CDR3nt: TGCAGCGTTCGGTCTTCTGGGACAATAAGCACTGAAGCTTTCTTT

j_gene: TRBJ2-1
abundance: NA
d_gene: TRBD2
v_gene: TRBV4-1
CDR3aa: CASSQIYLRTSGGARNEQFF
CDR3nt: TGCGCCAGCAGCCAGATATATCTTCGGACTAGCGGGGGGGCAAGGAATGAGCAGTTCTTC

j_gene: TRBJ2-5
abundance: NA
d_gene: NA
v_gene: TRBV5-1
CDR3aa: CASSWAGRTKETQYF
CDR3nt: TGCGCCAGCAGCTGGGCGGGGCGGACCAAAGAGACCCAGTACTTC

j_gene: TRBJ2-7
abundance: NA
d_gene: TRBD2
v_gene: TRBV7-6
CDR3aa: CASSPGTSGGGYEQYF
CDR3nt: TGTGCCAGCAGCCCCGGGACTAGCGGGGGGGGATACGAGCAGTACTTC

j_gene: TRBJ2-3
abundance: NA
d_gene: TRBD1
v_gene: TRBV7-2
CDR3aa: CASSSPGTGRTDTQYF
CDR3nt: TGTGCCAGCAGCTCACCCGGGACAGGGCGCACAGATACGCAGTATTTT

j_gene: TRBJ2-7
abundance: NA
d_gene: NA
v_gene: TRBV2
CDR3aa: CASKEGIYEQYF
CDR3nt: TGTGCCAGCAAGGAGGGGATCTACGAGCAGTACTTC

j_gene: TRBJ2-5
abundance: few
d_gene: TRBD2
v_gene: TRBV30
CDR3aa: CAWSVSGGLETQYF
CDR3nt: TGTGCCTGGAGTGTTAGCGGGGGTCTAGAGACCCAGTACTTC

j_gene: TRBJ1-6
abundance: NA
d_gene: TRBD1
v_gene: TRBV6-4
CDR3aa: CASSDSGQGISPLHF
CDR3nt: TGTGCCAGCAGTGACTCCGGACAGGGCATCTCACCCCTCCACTTT

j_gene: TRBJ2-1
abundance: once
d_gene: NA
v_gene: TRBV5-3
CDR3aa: CARSFCISKGWAYNEQFF
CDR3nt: TGTGCCAGAAGCTTTTGTATCTCAAAGGGGTGGGCCTACAATGAGCAGTTCTTC

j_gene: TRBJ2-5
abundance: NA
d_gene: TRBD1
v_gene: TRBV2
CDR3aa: CASSEAIDRGQETQYF
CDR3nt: TGTGCCAGCAGTGAAGCGATCGACAGGGGGCAAGAGACCCAGTACTTC

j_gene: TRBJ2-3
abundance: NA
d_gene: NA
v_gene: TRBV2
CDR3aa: CASSPGHLSTDTQYF
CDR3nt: TGTGCCAGCAGCCCGGGACACCTTAGCACAGATACGCAGTATTTT

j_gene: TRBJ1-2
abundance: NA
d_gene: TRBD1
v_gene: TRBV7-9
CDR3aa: CASSLDGTGNGYTF
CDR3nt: TGTGCCAGCAGCTTAGATGGGACAGGGAATGGCTACACCTTC

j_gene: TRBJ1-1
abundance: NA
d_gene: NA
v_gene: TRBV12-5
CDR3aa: CASVFRGASEAFF
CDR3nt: TGTGCTAGTGTTTTCCGGGGGGCTTCTGAAGCTTTCTTT

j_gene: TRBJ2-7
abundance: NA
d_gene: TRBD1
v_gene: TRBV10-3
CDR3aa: CAPRDSQYEQYF
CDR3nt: TGTGCCCCCAGGGACAGTCAGTACGAGCAGTACTTC